Sequencing of this T cell receptor (beta chain) was carried out in a study of blood T cell repertoires in COVID-19. The data were produced by immunoSEQ multiplex PCR, yet TCRdb's version contains in-frame clones alone and is incomplete. Of about 270,000 clones listed, approximately 90% are singletons. Recovered participants had two consecutive negative NP/OP PCR tests, healthcare professional clearance, or symptom resolution. V lost 10 bases to trimming and J lost 7 bases; unmatched junction nucleotides: 8. Germline CDR1 and CDR2: MNHEY and SVGAGI. The CDR3 runs 12 residues. What was sequenced was PBMCs or T cells enriched from blood (not recorded which). This clonotype was obtained from a young man who had recovered from COVID-19. The chain links TRBV6-5 to TRBJ1-2; 8 bases are shared with TRBD1. The CDR3 spells CATRQGSAGYTF. CDR3 DNA: TGTGCCACGAGACAGGGGTCGGCTGGCTACACCTTC.